This T cell receptor (beta chain) was observed in a study of spatial heterogeneity in lung cancer. Whole-study findings and limits: Ubiquitous, expanded tumor-derived TCRs were more frequently observed in blood at resection than at follow-up.

Every molecule of TCR cDNA had its own unique molecular identifier. TCRdb re-derived calls from the 5' RACE reads in MiXCR, one entry per CDR3 protein. Here the sample spans fewer than 20,000 distinct CDR3 sequences, about 22% being singletons. This clonotype is medium-sized by share. Its antigen is unknown. The CDR3 covers 16 residues. CDR1 is SGHAT, CDR2 FQNNGV, per germline. Trimming cost V 4 bases and J 2 bases; bases outside gene matches: 8. The sample's time point: sample taken at primary tumor resection. In each case, whole RNA from tumor, nontumor lung or frozen PBMC was sequenced unsorted. Samples were donated by 72 untreated early-stage non-small cell lung cancer patients.

This chain links TRBV11-2 with TRBJ2-7; TRBD1 matches at 10 bases. The input for sequencing was PBMCs, taken at surgery. The sequence was collected from a female donor with early-stage non-small cell lung cancer. For the CDR3, the DNA is TGTGCCAGCAGCTCCCCCCGGGACAGGGGACCCTACGAGCAGTACTTC. Residues: CASSSPRDRGPYEQYF.